This T cell receptor beta chain was profiled in a study of regulatory T cells in long-lasting Graves disease (dated by TCRdb to the early 2020s). Turning to the overall study: In the newly diagnosed Graves' disease group, patients had been taking antithyroid drugs for less than 3 months. Persistent Graves' disease patients were compared with newly diagnosed Graves' disease patients by peripheral blood TCR sequencing and RNA sequencing. The study took place in China and was registered as a clinical trial. A total of 35 or so samples were covered by TCR sequencing, comprising around 13 persistent and some 20 newly diagnosed Graves' disease patients.

The time point label of this sample denotes: newly diagnosed GD, antithyroid drugs for less than 3 months. For both TCR sequencing and RNA sequencing, RNA was extracted from PBMCs using TRIzol. The diagnosis of Graves' disease was made according to American Thyroid Association guidelines. Patients for the study were recruited at an endocrinology department in Xi'an, China. Each patient gave approximately 10 milliliters of peripheral blood, collected in an EDTA anticoagulant tube. Ficoll Paque Plus density gradient separation was used to isolate PBMCs, and no further T cell sorting was done. An Agilent 2100 Bioanalyzer and agarose gel were used to assess RNA quality, and a NanoDrop 2000 was used to measure RNA concentration. Study-level results and caveats: Compared with newly diagnosed patients, patients with persistent Graves' disease had lower TCR Shannon entropy and fewer highly expanded clones, which suggests clonal expansion. Sequencing and analysis were restricted to the TCR beta chain. TRBV28, TRBJ1-2 and TRBJ2-5 were preferentially used in persistent disease, while TRBV20-1 and TRBJ2-1 were favored in newly diagnosed disease. Because the primary lesion, thyroid tissue, could not be accessed, the study looked at peripheral blood alone. The authors acknowledged the small sample size as a limitation that may reduce accuracy. A larger number of public clonotypes was shared among persistent patients (under 3,000) than among newly diagnosed patients (about 990).

This clonotype was counted at least ten times. Its antigen is not yet known. Base qualities were left out, and no much larger clone turns up one base away. Libraries were made using multiplex PCR. The data were produced on an Illumina HiSeq 4000. TCR beta libraries were built with iRepertoire HTBI primers and Arm-PCR amplification of CDR3 regions. Before sequencing, the PCR products underwent gel purification. For the original study's pipeline: Across samples, fewer than 70 TRBV and 15 or so TRBJ segments were identified and used for gene usage analysis of CDR3 amino acid clonotypes. COPE and FqMerger were used to merge filtered high-quality paired reads into contigs. Contigs were aligned with BLAST to IMGT TRBV, TRBD and TRBJ reference genes, and CDR3 was defined per IMGT. Highly expanded clones were defined as clonotypes with a frequency above 0.1%. Shannon entropy was used to measure repertoire diversity, and the Gini coefficient was used to measure V-J evenness. Public clonotypes were defined as clonotypes shared by more than one individual. Through fastp at Q25 and MiXCR, TCRdb rebuilt clones from the public reads, retaining in-frame beta chains. Every CDR3 protein is listed once, alongside the most common genes and DNA of its rows. The V and J calls here are based on TCRdb, not the publication. Across this sample there are hundreds of thousands of distinct CDR3 sequences, with 15% to 20% seen only once. Less than 40% of the sample is taken by the ten largest.

For CDR1 and CDR2, the germline V gene lists SGHTA and FQGTGA. Counted from cysteine to phenylalanine, this CDR3 has 16 amino acids. Only the CDR3 DNA stays, 48 bases, in frame from base 1. V is shortened by 3 bases, J by 8 bases, and the region joining them spans 20 bases. The TCR sequence derives from a female donor with Graves disease. The material sequenced was peripheral blood mononuclear cells (PBMCs), taken at new diagnosis, from a patient treated with antithyroid drugs. In this chain, TRBV7-3 is recombined with TRBJ2-1; a weak D assignment points to TRBD2 (6 bases agree). Read as DNA, the sequence is TGTGCCAGCAGCTTGCTAGCGACCCAGGTAGTGGATGAGCAGTTCTTC. The translation is CASSLLATQVVDEQFF.